What follows are 8 T cell receptor beta chains derived from one specimen sequenced in a study of blood T cell repertoires in COVID-19. Libraries were prepared by immunoSEQ multiplex PCR; TCRdb keeps only in-frame clonotypes and omits some of them. The table has approximately 280,000 clones, roughly four fifths seen once. The specimen sequenced was PBMCs or T cells enriched from blood (not recorded which). The receptors were sampled from a man between 35 and 55 years old who had been exposed to COVID-19.

The chain uses TRBV19 and TRBJ1-5; the D gene is possibly TRBD1 (6 bases). V was trimmed by 3 bases and J by 6 bases, leaving 12 bases between them. The CDR3 is made up of 14 amino acids. Germline V lookup: CDR1 LNHDA, CDR2 SQIVND (reference sequence). CDR3 amino acids: CASSIRRGPQPQHF. The CDR3 bases are TGTGCCAGTAGTATTAGGCGGGGGCCTCAGCCCCAGCATTTT.

The V call is TRBV5-1, the J call TRBJ2-7; 10 bases map to TRBD2. This CDR3 region has 15 residues. Trimming removed 5 bases from V and 3 bases from J; junction bases left unmatched: 8. CDR1 SGHRS and CDR2 YFSETQ come from the germline V gene. The CDR3 DNA reads TGCGCCAGCAGTGAGCGGGAGGGCGCCCGCTACGAGCAGTACTTC. Translation gives CASSEREGARYEQYF.

In nucleotides, the CDR3 is TGTGCCAGCAGCTTAGCGCGGGCTGATGAGCAGTTCTTC. Translated: CASSLARADEQFF. V is TRBV7-6 and J is TRBJ2-1, with D perhaps matching TRBD2 (5 bases). CDR1 is SGHVS, CDR2 FNYEAQ, per germline. CDR3 length: 13 residues. Trimming left V 0 bases short and J 8 bases short, with 8 bases between.

With regard to this clone: Within the sample, other DNA sequences also encode this same CDR3. This chain connects TRBV2 to TRBJ2-1, with D possibly matching TRBD2 (6 bases). V was trimmed by 5 bases and J by 2 bases, leaving 10 bases between them. CDR1 and CDR2 from the germline V gene are SNHLY and FYNNEI. This CDR3 contains 14 residues. As DNA, the CDR3 is TGTGCCAGCAGTAGCGGGCTAACCTACAATGAGCAGTTCTTC. Translation gives CASSSGLTYNEQFF.

The chain uses TRBV6-4 and TRBJ1-1, with TRBD1 as a possible D gene (5 bases). The CDR3 spans 14 residues. In germline, CDR1 is MRHNA, CDR2 SNTAGT. Trimming took 6 bases from V and 4 from J, leaving 15 bases between them. CDR3 nucleotide sequence: TGTGCCAGCAGGGACACCTCCCGGGGCACTGAAGCTTTCTTT. Protein product: CASRDTSRGTEAFF.

The V call is TRBV5-1, the J call TRBJ1-3; no clear D gene. V was shortened by 4 bases and J by 4 bases, with 12 bases between the two germline ends. CDR1 and CDR2 from the germline V gene are SGHRS and YFSETQ. This CDR3 region has 14 residues. CDR3 in amino acids: CASSREGSGNTIYF. CDR3 DNA: TGCGCCAGCAGCCGGGAAGGGTCCGGAAACACCATATATTTT.

On this clone: The sample holds other DNA sequences that translate to the same CDR3. The chain combines TRBV6-5 with TRBJ2-7, with D maybe TRBD1 (6 bases). The V and J ends lost 6 bases and 0 bases respectively, with 9 bases between them. Germline V gives CDR1 MNHEY, CDR2 SVGAGI. The CDR3 has 13 amino acids. The CDR3 protein is CASRTGASYEQYF. The CDR3 nucleotides are TGTGCCAGCAGGACAGGAGCCTCCTACGAGCAGTACTTC.

This chain links TRBV18 with TRBJ1-3; D remains ambiguous. Germline CDR1 KGHSH, CDR2 LQKENI. The V end was cut by 5 bases, the J end by 4 bases, with 9 bases between. The CDR3 spans 13 residues. The CDR3 bases are TGTGCCAGCTCATCACGAGGGGGAAACACCATATATTTT. Translating it yields CASSSRGGNTIYF.